The 5 T cell receptor beta chains given below trace back to one sample, sequenced in a study of cytomegalovirus exposure and HLA in healthy donors. Primers: 60 Vbeta forward and 13 Jbeta reverse. Data came from immunoSEQ multiplex PCR; TCRdb stores just in-frame clones and leaves some out. The table has 160,000 or so clones, roughly 84% seen once. Specimen: PBMCs. The receptor set was obtained from a man in his late teens or twenties in good health and CMV-seronegative.

The gene calls are TRBV29-1 and TRBJ2-6; 9 bases agree with TRBD1. Germline V lookup: CDR1 SQVTM, CDR2 ANQGSEA. V dropped 7 bases and J dropped 0; count of bases not matched to a gene: 10. CDR3 length: 17 residues. The CDR3 DNA follows: TGCAGCGCTAAGTACCGGGACAGGGCCTCTGGGGCCAACGTCCTGACTTTC. This encodes CSAKYRDRASGANVLTF.

The genes are TRBV27 and TRBJ2-7; the match to TRBD2 covers 7 bases. The length of the CDR3 is 13 residues. Germline-derived CDR1 and CDR2 are MNHEY and SMNVEV (reference sequence). V dropped 6 bases and J dropped 3; count of bases not matched to a gene: 5. As DNA, the CDR3 is TGTGCCAGCAGCCTGGGACTACGCTACGAGCAGTACTTC. It specifies CASSLGLRYEQYF.

This chain links TRBV27 with TRBJ2-7; 10 bases agree with TRBD1. This CDR3 has 16 amino acids. V lost 7 bases, J lost 6 bases, and 15 bases stayed unmatched. Germline V lookup: CDR1 MNHEY, CDR2 SMNVEV (reference sequence). The CDR3: CASTTRKGGDRGEQYF. CDR3 DNA sequence: TGTGCCAGCACCACTCGAAAAGGGGGGGACAGGGGCGAGCAGTACTTC.

The chain links TRBV30 to TRBJ1-6, with D perhaps TRBD1 (6 bases). CDR3 length: 15 residues. Germline V gene lookup returns CDR1 GTSNPN and CDR2 SVGIG (reference sequence). V dropped 2 bases and J dropped 9 bases, with 17 bases sitting between them. The CDR3 nucleotides read TGTGCCTGGAGTCGGGTCGGTCAGGGGAGTTCACCCCTCCACTTT. Encoded protein: CAWSRVGQGSSPLHF.

V usage is TRBV2 and J usage is TRBJ1-2; possible D gene TRBD1, 6 bases. With 7 bases removed from V and 7 bases from J, the gap between germline ends came to 16 bases. In germline, CDR1 is SNHLY, CDR2 FYNNEI. The CDR3 totals 13 residues. CDR3 nucleotides: TGTGCCAGCACAAACACAGGGCTCGGTGGCTACACCTTC. It yields the protein CASTNTGLGGYTF.